Following are 28 T cell receptor beta chains from one sample sequenced in a study of CD8 T cells in ankylosing spondylitis. TCRdb analysed the 5' RACE reads with MiXCR anew, one entry per CDR3 protein. This table has roughly 700,000 distinct CDR3 sequences, under 20% appearing once. These receptors have no known antigen. General study results and limits: Blood from ankylosing spondylitis patients appeared to carry a characteristic roughly 8-variant TCR beta motif.

Sequenced material: blood, either unsorted or a sorted T cell fraction (not recorded which). Source of these receptors: a male donor with ankylosing spondylitis.

The sample holds a few counts of this clonotype. V is TRBV12-3 or TRBV12-4 and J is TRBJ2-1; D unresolved. Trimming shortened V by 5 bases and J by 1 base, and 12 bases separated the two germline ends. The CDR3 totals 15 residues. CDR3 residues: CASSILSASYNEQFF. Written as DNA, the CDR3 is TGTGCCAGCAGTATCCTCTCAGCTTCCTACAATGAGCAGTTCTTC.

This clonotype appeared a few times. The rearrangement joins TRBV29-1 to TRBJ1-5; TRBD1 aligns across 8 bases. Germline V gene lookup returns CDR1 SQVTM and CDR2 ANQGSEA. This CDR3 has 14 amino acids. After removal of 6 bases from V and 0 bases from J, the junction contained 4 bases not matched to a gene. CDR3 coding DNA: TGCAGCGTAACACAGGGGGATAGCAATCAGCCCCAGCATTTT. Translating it yields CSVTQGDSNQPQHF.

The rearrangement links TRBV20-1 to TRBJ2-7; the match to TRBD2 covers 9 bases. CDR3 length: 15 amino acids. Germline trimming cut 3 bases from V and 2 bases from J; bases unmatched to any gene: 8. Germline V gene data show CDR1 as DFQATT and CDR2 as SNEGSKA (reference sequence). DNA for the CDR3: TGCAGTGCTAGCACTGGACTAGCGAGAACCTACGAGCAGTACTTC. Translating gives CSASTGLARTYEQYF.

This clonotype was seen only a few times. The chain recombines TRBV10-2 with TRBJ1-5; D remains unclear. Trimming left V 2 bases short and J 3 bases short, with 8 bases between. The germline gives CDR1 WSHSY, CDR2 SAAADI. This CDR3 is 14 amino acids long. The CDR3 is CASSELLLNQPQHF. CDR3 DNA sequence: TGCGCCAGCAGTGAGCTCCTACTCAATCAGCCCCAGCATTTT.

The chain employs TRBV11-2 and TRBJ1-6; the D gene is possibly TRBD1 (5 bases). Trimming stripped 0 bases from V and 6 bases from J, with 15 bases between. Germline loops: CDR1 SGHAT, CDR2 FQNNGV. CDR3 length: 17 residues. CDR3 in DNA: TGTGCCAGCAGCTTAGAGAGCTCGAGACAGTTTAATTCACCCCTCCACTTT. This gives the protein CASSLESSRQFNSPLHF.

This clonotype was counted only a few times. This sequence joins TRBV12-3 or TRBV12-4 and TRBJ1-1; D is perhaps TRBD1 (6 bases). V was clipped by 1 base and J by 6 bases, with 12 bases between them. CDR3 length: 14 amino acids. The CDR3 DNA follows: TGTGCCAGCAGTTTAGGCAGGGGATTGTCTGAAGCTTTCTTT. It translates to CASSLGRGLSEAFF.

The gene calls are TRBV15 and TRBJ2-5, with D perhaps TRBD1 (6 bases). Germline V CDR1 and CDR2: LNHNV, YYDKDF (reference sequence). This CDR3 is built from 15 residues. With 5 bases removed from V and 6 bases from J, the gap between germline ends came to 19 bases. This CDR3 reads CATSPQGPRRKTQYF. CDR3 bases: TGTGCCACCAGCCCCCAGGGGCCCCGGAGGAAGACCCAGTACTTC.

This clonotype was observed at least ten times. The chain carries TRBV20-1 and TRBJ2-3, with TRBD1 matching over 8 bases. Germline CDR1 reads DFQATT; CDR2 reads SNEGSKA (reference sequence). With V trimmed by 5 bases and J by 2 bases, 9 bases remained unmatched. This CDR3 spans 15 amino acids. DNA of the CDR3: TGCAGTGCTCACGCTGGACAGGGCGACACAGATACGCAGTATTTT. Residues: CSAHAGQGDTDTQYF.

The V gene is TRBV7-3, the J gene TRBJ2-1; tentative D call: TRBD2 (7 bases). The CDR3 totals 13 residues. The V gene lost 6 bases and the J gene lost 8 bases, with 14 bases spanning the gap. Germline assignment: CDR1 SGHTA and CDR2 FQGTGA. CDR3 in DNA: TGTGCCAGCAGGCCCCAGGGGAGGGATGAGCAGTTCTTC. Protein sequence: CASRPQGRDEQFF.

This clonotype appeared a few times. The V and J genes are TRBV28 and TRBJ1-2; 9 bases fit TRBD1. This CDR3 has 16 residues. The germline V gene has CDR1 MDHEN and CDR2 SYDVKM. J lost 5 bases, V lost 7 bases, and 14 bases had no gene match. The CDR3 bases are TGTGCCAGCATCACGGGCCCCGGGACAGGGCTATATGGCTACACCTTC. It codes for CASITGPGTGLYGYTF.

The chain recombines TRBV5-1 with TRBJ2-7, with 9 bases that match TRBD1. The CDR3 extends over 15 amino acids. The J segment lost 5 bases and the V segment lost 2 bases, leaving 8 bases of the junction unmatched. The V gene's germline CDR1 is SGHRS and CDR2 YFSETQ. This chain's CDR3 is CASSFGGTGSDEQYF. In nucleotides, the CDR3 is TGCGCCAGCAGCTTTGGGGGGACAGGGTCGGACGAGCAGTACTTC.

This clonotype was seen a few times. Written as DNA, the CDR3 is TGTGCCAGCAGCTTAGCTAGCGGGGGAGTTGAGCAGTTCTTC. Encoded protein: CASSLASGGVEQFF. The V call is TRBV7-9, the J call TRBJ2-1; 9 bases align to TRBD2. The J segment lost 9 bases and the V segment lost 0 bases, leaving 3 bases of the junction unmatched. Germline V gives CDR1 SEHNR, CDR2 FQNEAQ (reference sequence). CDR3 length: 14 residues. The full variable domain, in which reference TRBV7-9 and TRBJ2-1 provide the parts outside the CDR3, is DTGVSQNPRHKITKRGQNVTFRCDPISEHNRLYWYRQTLGQGPEFLTYFQNEAQLEKSRLLSDRFSAERPKGSFSTLEIQRTEQGDSAMYLCASSLASGGVEQFFGPGTRLTVL.

This clonotype came up a few times. This chain connects TRBV29-1 to TRBJ2-7; D unclear. V dropped 2 bases and J dropped 4 bases, with 6 bases sitting between them. The CDR3 is 11 amino acids. The germline gives CDR1 SQVTM, CDR2 ANQGSEA. The CDR3 sequence is CSVEQGYEQYF. CDR3 DNA sequence: TGCAGCGTTGAACAAGGGTACGAGCAGTACTTC.

The chain is built from TRBV5-1 and TRBJ1-2; no firm D call. This CDR3 spans 12 amino acids. The germline V gene has CDR1 SGHRS and CDR2 YFSETQ. With 3 bases removed from V and 14 bases from J, the gap between germline ends came to 17 bases. For the CDR3, the DNA is TGCGCCAGCAGCTCCGGGTCCCACCCCGGGACCTTC. This encodes CASSSGSHPGTF.

This chain links TRBV6-5 with TRBJ2-5; maybe TRBD1 (7 bases). The CDR3 totals 14 residues. V gave up 3 bases and J gave up 5 bases, with 13 bases separating them. CDR1 and CDR2 from the germline V gene are MNHEY and SVGAGI. The CDR3 nucleotides read TGTGCCAGCAGTTATGAACAGGGGAGGGAGACCCAGTACTTC. It specifies CASSYEQGRETQYF.

The J gene is TRBJ1-5, the V gene TRBV6-5; D unclear. V was clipped by 2 bases and J by 3 bases, with 14 bases between them. This CDR3 is 16 amino acids long. Germline assignment: CDR1 MNHEY and CDR2 SVGAGI. In DNA form, the CDR3 reads TGTGCCAGCAGTTACACCACGTCCGGACCCAATCAGCCCCAGCATTTT. Protein product: CASSYTTSGPNQPQHF.

This clonotype has only a few counts. This sequence joins TRBV5-1 and TRBJ2-1, with D perhaps given as TRBD1 or TRBD2 (5 bases each). CDR3 length: 15 amino acids. The germline V and J ends were trimmed by 1 base and 3 bases, with 11 bases remaining between them. Germline loops: CDR1 SGHRS, CDR2 YFSETQ. Here the CDR3 DNA reads TGCGCCAGCAGCTTGTCTGTGGGGGTCTACAATGAGCAGTTCTTC. Protein product: CASSLSVGVYNEQFF.

The chain employs TRBV12-3 or TRBV12-4 and TRBJ2-1, with D possibly matching TRBD1 (5 bases). V lost 6 bases and J lost 6, with 18 bases in between. The CDR3 totals 15 residues. CDR3 amino acids: CASRDSVGLANEQFF. The CDR3 DNA sequence: TGTGCCAGCAGGGATTCGGTGGGGCTTGCCAATGAGCAGTTCTTC.

V usage is TRBV18 and J usage is TRBJ1-1, with a weak D call TRBD1 (5 bases). The CDR3 length is 15 residues. The germline V gene has CDR1 KGHSH and CDR2 LQKENI. Trimming took off 2 bases at V and 0 bases at J, with 10 bases between the two ends. This CDR3 is CASSPGDGLNTEAFF. The CDR3 region has the DNA TGTGCCAGCTCACCAGGGGACGGATTGAACACTGAAGCTTTCTTT.

This clonotype was observed a handful of times. The rearrangement joins TRBV20-1 to TRBJ2-2; D gene uncertain. In germline, CDR1 is DFQATT, CDR2 SNEGSKA (reference sequence). V lost 0 bases to trimming and J lost 1 base, with 6 bases between them. CDR3 size: 14 residues. Written as DNA, the CDR3 is TGCAGTGCTAGAGATCGGGTGAACACCGGGGAGCTGTTTTTT. Translated, it gives CSARDRVNTGELFF.

Comments on this clonotype: The conserved final phenylalanine or tryptophan is absent from the CDR3, which likely points to a read error. The chain couples TRBV5-1 to TRBJ2-6, with a tentative D call TRBD1 (5 bases). This CDR3 is built from 17 residues. The germline CDR1 and CDR2 sequences are SGHRS and YFSETQ. CDR3 nucleotides: TGCGCCAGCAGCTTTGGCAGGCCCTCCTCTGGGGCCAACGTACTGACTATC. Its translation: CASSFGRPSSGANVLTI.

This clonotype appeared a few times. This chain joins TRBV20-1 and TRBJ1-6, with D unclear. CDR1 and CDR2 from the germline V gene are DFQATT and SNEGSKA (reference sequence). The V end was cut by 6 bases, the J end by 0 bases, with 6 bases between. The CDR3 contains 13 residues. CDR3 region: CSAVGSYNSPLHF. The CDR3 nucleotides read TGCAGTGCCGTGGGCTCCTATAATTCACCCCTCCACTTT.

This clonotype turned up a few times. V gene TRBV29-1 combines with J gene TRBJ1-1; 7 bases match TRBD1. The junction had 4 bases not matched to a gene; V was cut back by 3 bases and J by 3 bases. The CDR3 has 13 residues. The germline V gene encodes CDR1 SQVTM and CDR2 ANQGSEA. The CDR3 nucleotides are TGCAGCGTTGACCCAGGGGGGTACACTGAAGCTTTCTTT. Protein product: CSVDPGGYTEAFF.

CDR3 in DNA: TGCGCCAGCAGCTCCAACCACCCGGGACTACCTTGGTACAATGAGCAGTTCTTC. Protein sequence: CASSSNHPGLPWYNEQFF. The J gene is TRBJ2-1, the V gene TRBV5-1; 7 nucleotides align to TRBD2. Germline V gene sequence: CDR1 SGHRS, CDR2 YFSETQ. Losses at the gene ends were 3 bases for V and 4 bases for J; bases not matched to a gene: 16. This CDR3 comprises 18 residues.

This clonotype was seen at least ten times. V gene TRBV12-3 or TRBV12-4 combines with J gene TRBJ1-2; no clear D gene. V dropped 4 bases and J dropped 4 bases, with 7 bases sitting between them. This CDR3 is built from 12 residues. The CDR3: CASSSLGYGYTF. In nucleotides, the CDR3 is TGTGCCAGCAGTTCCCTGGGCTATGGCTACACCTTC.

This rearrangement joins TRBV27 to TRBJ2-1; D not certain. V lost 5 bases, J lost 0 bases, and 14 bases lay in between. The CDR3 covers 16 residues. Germline V gene sequence: CDR1 MNHEY, CDR2 SMNVEV (reference sequence). In DNA, the CDR3 is TGTGCCAGCAGTCGCCTGGATTTTGGCTCCTACAATGAGCAGTTCTTC. Protein sequence: CASSRLDFGSYNEQFF.

This clonotype was seen many times. The gene calls are TRBV20-1 and TRBJ2-7, with D possibly being TRBD1 (6 bases). The CDR3 is 13 residues long. Germline CDR1 reads DFQATT; CDR2 reads SNEGSKA (reference sequence). With 5 bases removed from V and 2 bases from J, the gap between germline ends came to 13 bases. The CDR3 DNA reads TGCAGTGCTCGACGACAGGAAACCTACGAGCAGTACTTC. Residues: CSARRQETYEQYF.

This clonotype has only a few counts. This chain connects TRBV20-1 to TRBJ2-5; possible D gene TRBD2, 5 bases. CDR1 is DFQATT and CDR2 is SNEGSKA in the germline V gene (reference sequence). The length of the CDR3 is 14 residues. V was trimmed by 3 bases and J by 4 bases, leaving 15 bases between them. Here the CDR3 reads CSASAGEVRETQYF. The CDR3 nucleotides read TGCAGTGCTAGTGCCGGGGAAGTTAGAGAGACCCAGTACTTC.